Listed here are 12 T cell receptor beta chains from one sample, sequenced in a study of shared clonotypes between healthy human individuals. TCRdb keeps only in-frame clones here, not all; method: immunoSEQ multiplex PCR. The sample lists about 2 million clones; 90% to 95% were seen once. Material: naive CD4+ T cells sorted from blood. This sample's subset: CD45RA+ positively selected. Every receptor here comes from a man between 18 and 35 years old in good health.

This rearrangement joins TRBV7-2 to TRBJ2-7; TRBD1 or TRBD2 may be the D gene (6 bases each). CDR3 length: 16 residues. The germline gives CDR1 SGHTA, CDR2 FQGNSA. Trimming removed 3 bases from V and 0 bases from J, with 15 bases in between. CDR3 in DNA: TGTGCCAGCAGCTTCGCCGGGGGCGCTAGCTCCTACGAGCAGTACTTC. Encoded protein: CASSFAGGASSYEQYF.

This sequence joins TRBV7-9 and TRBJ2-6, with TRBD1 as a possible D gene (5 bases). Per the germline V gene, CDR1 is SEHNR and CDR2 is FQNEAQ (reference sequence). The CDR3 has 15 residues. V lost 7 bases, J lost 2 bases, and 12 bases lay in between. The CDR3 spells CASTLDRAGANVLTF. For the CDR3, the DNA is TGTGCCAGCACTCTCGACAGAGCTGGGGCCAACGTCCTGACTTTC.

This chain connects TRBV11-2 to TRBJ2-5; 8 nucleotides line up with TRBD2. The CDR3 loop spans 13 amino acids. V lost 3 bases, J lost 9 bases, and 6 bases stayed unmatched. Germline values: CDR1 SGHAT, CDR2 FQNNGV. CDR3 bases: TGTGCCAGCAGCTTCGGGACTAGTTTCCCCCAGTACTTC. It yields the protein CASSFGTSFPQYF.

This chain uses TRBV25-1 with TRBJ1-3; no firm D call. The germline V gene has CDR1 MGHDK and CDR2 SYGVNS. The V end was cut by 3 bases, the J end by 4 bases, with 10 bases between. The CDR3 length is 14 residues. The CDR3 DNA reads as TGTGCCAGCAGTGATCTGACACTCGGAAACACCATATATTTT. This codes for CASSDLTLGNTIYF.

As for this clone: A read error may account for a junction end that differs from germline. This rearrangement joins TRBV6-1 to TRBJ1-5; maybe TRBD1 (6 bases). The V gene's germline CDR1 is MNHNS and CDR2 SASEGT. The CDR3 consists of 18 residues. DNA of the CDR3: TGCGCCAGCAGTGATTTTACAGGGTATTGGGAGGGCAATCAGCCCCAGCATTTT. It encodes CASSDFTGYWEGNQPQHF.

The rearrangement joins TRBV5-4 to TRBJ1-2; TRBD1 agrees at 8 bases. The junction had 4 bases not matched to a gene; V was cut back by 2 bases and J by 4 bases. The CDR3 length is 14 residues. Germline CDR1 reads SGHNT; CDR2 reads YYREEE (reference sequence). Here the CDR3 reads CASSFGQGTYGYTF. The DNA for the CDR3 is TGTGCCAGCAGCTTCGGACAGGGTACCTATGGCTACACCTTC.

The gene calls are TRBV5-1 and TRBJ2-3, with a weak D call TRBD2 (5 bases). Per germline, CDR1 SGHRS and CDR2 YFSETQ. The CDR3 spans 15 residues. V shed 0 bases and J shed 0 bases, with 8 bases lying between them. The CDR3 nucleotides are TGCGCCAGCAGCTTGGTACGGGGTAGCACAGATACGCAGTATTTT. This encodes CASSLVRGSTDTQYF.

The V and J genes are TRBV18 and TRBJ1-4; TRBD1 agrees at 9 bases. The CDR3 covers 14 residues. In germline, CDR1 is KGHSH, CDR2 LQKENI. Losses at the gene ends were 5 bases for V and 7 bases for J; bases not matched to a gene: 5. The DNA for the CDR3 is TGTGCCAGCTCAGGCGACAGGGGGAGTGAAAAACTGTTTTTT. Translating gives CASSGDRGSEKLFF.

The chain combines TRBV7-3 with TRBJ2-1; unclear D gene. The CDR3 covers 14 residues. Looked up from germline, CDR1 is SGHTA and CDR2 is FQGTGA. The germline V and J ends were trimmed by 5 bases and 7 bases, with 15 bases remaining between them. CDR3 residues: CASSLGSETNEQFF. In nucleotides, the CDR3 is TGTGCCAGCAGCCTCGGGTCGGAGACGAATGAGCAGTTCTTC. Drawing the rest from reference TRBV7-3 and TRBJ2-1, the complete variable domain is GAGVSQTPSNKVTEKGKYVELRCDPISGHTALYWYRQSLGQGPEFLIYFQGTGAADDSGLPNDRFFAVRPEGSVSTLKIQRTERGDSAVYLCASSLGSETNEQFFGPGTRLTVL.

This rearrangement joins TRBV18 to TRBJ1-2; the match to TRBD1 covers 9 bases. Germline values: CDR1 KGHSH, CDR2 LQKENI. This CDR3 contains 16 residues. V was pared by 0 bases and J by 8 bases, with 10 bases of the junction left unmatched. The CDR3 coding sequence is TGTGCCAGCTCACCACCGCTTTCCACAGGGGGCCGGGGCTACACCTTC. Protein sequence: CASSPPLSTGGRGYTF.

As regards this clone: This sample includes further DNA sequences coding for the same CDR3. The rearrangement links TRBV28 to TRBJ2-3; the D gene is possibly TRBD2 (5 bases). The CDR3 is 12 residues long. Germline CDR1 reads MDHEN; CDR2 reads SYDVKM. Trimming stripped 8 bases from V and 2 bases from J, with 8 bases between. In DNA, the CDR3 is TGTGCCAGCCGGGGTTCCACAGATACGCAGTATTTT. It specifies CASRGSTDTQYF.

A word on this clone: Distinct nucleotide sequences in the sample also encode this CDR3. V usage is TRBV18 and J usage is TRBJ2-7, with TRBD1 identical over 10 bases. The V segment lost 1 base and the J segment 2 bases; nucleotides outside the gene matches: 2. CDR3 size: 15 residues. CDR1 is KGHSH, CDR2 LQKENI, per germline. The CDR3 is CASSPLGQGAYEQYF. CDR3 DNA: TGTGCCAGCTCACCACTTGGACAGGGGGCCTACGAGCAGTACTTC.